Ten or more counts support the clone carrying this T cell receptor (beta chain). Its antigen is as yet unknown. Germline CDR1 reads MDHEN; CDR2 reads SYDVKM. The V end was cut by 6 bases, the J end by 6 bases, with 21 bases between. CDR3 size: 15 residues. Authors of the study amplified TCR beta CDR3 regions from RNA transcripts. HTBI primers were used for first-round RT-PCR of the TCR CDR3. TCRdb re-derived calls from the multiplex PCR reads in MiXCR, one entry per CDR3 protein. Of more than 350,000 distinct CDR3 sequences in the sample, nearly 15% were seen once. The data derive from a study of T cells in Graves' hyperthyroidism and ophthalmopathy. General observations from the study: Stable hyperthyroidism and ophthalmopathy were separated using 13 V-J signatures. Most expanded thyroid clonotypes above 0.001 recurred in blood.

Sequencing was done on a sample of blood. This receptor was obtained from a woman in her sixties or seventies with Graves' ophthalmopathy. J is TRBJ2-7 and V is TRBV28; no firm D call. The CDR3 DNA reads TGTGCCAGCAGAAACTACCGGGCCTCTTTCGGCGAGCAGTACTTC. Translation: CASRNYRASFGEQYF.